The clone carrying this T cell receptor (beta chain) was recorded at least ten times. TCR beta VDJ combinations and CDR3 sequences were profiled from genomic DNA. TCRdb itself ran the reads through MiXCR, one entry per CDR3 protein. The sample has 250,000 or so distinct CDR3 sequences, 47% seen once; the top ten hold 7% to 10%. This sample is part of a study of CD8+CD57+ T cells in acquired aplastic anemia. All sequencing subjects had displayed CD8+CD57+ cell expansion on flow cytometry. The CDR3 contains 15 residues. Germline V CDR1 and CDR2: SGHTS, YDEGEE. The V and J ends lost 1 base and 6 bases respectively, with 15 bases between them.

This receptor was identified in a human donor with aplastic anemia. The specimen was sorted CD4+, CD8+, or CD8+CD57+ T cells (not recorded which) from PBMCs. The chain links TRBV5-8 to TRBJ2-3; D is perhaps TRBD1 (6 bases). CDR3 coding DNA: TGTGCCAGCAGCTTGCGACCCACCACAGGGGATACGCAGTATTTT. Its protein product is CASSLRPTTGDTQYF. Looking up the rest from reference TRBV5-8 and TRBJ2-3 gives the full variable domain: EAGVTQSPTHLIKTRGQQATLRCSPISGHTSVYWYQQALGLGLQFLLWYDEGEERNRGNFPPRFSGRQFPNYSSELNVNALELEDSALYLCASSLRPTTGDTQYFGPGTRLTVL.